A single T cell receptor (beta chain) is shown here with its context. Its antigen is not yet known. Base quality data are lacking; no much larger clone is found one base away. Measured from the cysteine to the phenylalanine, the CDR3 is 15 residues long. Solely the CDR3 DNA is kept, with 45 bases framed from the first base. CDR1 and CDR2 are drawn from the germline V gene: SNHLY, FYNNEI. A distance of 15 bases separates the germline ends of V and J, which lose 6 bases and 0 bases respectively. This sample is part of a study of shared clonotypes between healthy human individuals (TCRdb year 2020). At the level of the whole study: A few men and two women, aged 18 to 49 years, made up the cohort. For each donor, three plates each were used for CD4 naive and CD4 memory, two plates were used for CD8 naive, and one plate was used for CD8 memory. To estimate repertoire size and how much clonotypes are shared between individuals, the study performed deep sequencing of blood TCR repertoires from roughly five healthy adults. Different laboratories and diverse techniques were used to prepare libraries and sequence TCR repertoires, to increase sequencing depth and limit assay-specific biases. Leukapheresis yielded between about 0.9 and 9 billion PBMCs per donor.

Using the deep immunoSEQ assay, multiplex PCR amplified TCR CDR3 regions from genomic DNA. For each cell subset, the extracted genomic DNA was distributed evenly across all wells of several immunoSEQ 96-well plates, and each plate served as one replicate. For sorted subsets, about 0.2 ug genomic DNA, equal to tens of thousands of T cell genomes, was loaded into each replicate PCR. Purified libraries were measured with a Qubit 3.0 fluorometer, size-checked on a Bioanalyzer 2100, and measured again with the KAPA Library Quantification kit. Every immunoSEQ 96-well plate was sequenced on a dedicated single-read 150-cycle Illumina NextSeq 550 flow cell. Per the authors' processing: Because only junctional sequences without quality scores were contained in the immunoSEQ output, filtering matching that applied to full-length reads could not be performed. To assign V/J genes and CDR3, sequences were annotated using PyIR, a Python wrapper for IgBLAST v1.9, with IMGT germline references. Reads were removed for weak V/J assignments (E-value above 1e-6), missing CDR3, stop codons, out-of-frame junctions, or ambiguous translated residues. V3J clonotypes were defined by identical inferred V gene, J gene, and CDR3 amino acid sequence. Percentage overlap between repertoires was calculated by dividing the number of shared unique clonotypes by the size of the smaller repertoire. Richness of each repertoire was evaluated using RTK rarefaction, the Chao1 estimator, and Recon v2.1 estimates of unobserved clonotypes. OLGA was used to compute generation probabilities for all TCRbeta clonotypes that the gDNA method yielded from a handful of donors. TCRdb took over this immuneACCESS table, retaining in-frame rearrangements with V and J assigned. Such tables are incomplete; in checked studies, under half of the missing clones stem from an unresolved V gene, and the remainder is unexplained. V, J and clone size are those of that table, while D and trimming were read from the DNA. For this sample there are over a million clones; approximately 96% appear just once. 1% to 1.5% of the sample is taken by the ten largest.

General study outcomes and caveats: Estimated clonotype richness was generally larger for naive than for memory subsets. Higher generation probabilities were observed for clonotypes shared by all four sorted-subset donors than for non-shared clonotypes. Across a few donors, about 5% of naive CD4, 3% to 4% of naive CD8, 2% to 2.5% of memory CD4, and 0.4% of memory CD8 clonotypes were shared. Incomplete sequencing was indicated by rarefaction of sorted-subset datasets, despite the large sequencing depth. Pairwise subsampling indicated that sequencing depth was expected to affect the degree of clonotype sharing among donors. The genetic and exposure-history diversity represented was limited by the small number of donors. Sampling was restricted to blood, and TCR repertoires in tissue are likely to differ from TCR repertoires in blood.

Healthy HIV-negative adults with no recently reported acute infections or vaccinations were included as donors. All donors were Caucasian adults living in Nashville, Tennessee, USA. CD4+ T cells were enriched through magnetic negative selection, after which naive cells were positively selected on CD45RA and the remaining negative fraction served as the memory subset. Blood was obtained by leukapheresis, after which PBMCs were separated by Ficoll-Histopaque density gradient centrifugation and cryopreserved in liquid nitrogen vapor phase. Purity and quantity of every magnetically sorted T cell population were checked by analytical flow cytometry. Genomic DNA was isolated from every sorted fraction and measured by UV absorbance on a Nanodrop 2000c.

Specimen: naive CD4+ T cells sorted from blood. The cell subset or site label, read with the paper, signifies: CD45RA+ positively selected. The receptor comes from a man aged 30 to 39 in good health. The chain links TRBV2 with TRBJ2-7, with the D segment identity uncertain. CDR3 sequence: CASSPIAASSYEQYF. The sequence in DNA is TGTGCCAGCAGCCCAATTGCAGCCAGCTCCTACGAGCAGTACTTC.